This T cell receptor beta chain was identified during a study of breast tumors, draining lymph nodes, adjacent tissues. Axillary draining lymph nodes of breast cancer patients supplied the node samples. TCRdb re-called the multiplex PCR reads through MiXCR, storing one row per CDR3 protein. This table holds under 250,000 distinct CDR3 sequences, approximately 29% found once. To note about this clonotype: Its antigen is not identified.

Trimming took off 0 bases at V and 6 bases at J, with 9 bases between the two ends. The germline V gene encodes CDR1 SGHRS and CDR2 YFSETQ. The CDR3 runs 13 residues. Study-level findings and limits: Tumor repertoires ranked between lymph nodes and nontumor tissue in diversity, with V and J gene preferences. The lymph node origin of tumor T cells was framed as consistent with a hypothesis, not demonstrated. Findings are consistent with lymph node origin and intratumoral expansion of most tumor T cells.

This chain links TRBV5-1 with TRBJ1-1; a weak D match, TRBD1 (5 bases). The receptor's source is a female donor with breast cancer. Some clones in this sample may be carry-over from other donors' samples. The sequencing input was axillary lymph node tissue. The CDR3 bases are TGCGCCAGCAGCTTGGGGGACGTCTCTGAAGCTTTCTTT. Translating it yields CASSLGDVSEAFF.